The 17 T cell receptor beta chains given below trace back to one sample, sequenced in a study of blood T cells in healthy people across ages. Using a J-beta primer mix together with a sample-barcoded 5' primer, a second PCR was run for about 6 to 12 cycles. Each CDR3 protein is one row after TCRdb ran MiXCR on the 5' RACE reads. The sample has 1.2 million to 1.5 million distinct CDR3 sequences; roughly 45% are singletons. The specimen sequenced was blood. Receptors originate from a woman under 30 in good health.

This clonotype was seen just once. For the CDR3, the DNA is TGTGCCAGCAGCTTCAAAGACGAGGGAAACTATAACTATGGCTACACCTTC. Translating it yields CASSFKDEGNYNYGYTF. The V and J genes are TRBV5-6 and TRBJ1-2; D is uncertain. The germline V gene has CDR1 SGHDT and CDR2 YYEEEE. Trimming stripped 2 bases from V and 1 base from J, with 18 bases between. The CDR3 extends over 17 amino acids.

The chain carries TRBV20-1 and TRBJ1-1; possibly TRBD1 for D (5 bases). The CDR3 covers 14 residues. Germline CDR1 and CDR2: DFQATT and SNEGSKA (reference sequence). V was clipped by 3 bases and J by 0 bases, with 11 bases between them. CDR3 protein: CSASSGIMNTEAFF. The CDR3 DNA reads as TGCAGTGCTAGTTCAGGGATCATGAACACTGAAGCTTTCTTT.

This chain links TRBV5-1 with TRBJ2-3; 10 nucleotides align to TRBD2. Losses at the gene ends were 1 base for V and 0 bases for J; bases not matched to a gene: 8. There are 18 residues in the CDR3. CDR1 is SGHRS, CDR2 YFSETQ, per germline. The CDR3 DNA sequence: TGCGCCAGCAGCTTGATCGGACTAGCGGAATTGAGCACAGATACGCAGTATTTT. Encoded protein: CASSLIGLAELSTDTQYF.

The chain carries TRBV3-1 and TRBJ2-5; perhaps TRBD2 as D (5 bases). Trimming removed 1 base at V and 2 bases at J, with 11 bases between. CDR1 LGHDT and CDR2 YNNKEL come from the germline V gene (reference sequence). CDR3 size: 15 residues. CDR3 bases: TGTGCCAGCAGCCAAGTTCAAGGACTGCAAGAGACCCAGTACTTC. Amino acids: CASSQVQGLQETQYF.

Here the CDR3 reads CASSPSTANYGYTF. CDR3 DNA sequence: TGTGCCAGCAGCCCCTCGACGGCTAACTATGGCTACACCTTC. The chain links TRBV3-1 to TRBJ1-2; D remains unclear. This CDR3 spans 14 amino acids. V was shortened by 4 bases and J by 0 bases, with 9 bases between the two germline ends. The germline V gene encodes CDR1 LGHDT and CDR2 YNNKEL (reference sequence).

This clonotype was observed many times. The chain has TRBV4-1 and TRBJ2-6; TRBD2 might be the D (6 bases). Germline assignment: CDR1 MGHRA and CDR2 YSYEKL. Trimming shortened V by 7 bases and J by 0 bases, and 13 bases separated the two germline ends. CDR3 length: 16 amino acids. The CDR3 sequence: CASNLGGFSGANVLTF. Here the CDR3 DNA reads TGCGCCAGCAACCTCGGGGGTTTCTCTGGGGCCAACGTCCTGACTTTC.

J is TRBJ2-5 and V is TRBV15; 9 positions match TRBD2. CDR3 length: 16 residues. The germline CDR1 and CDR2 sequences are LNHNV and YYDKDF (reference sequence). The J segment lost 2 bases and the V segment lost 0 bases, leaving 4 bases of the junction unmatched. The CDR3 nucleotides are TGTGCCACCAGCAGAGATCTAGCGGGGATACAAGAGACCCAGTACTTC. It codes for CATSRDLAGIQETQYF.

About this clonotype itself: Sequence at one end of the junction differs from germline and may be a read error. The CDR3 spells CASSHAPEEKPFF. In DNA form, the CDR3 reads TGTGCCAGCAGTCACGCTCCGGAGGAAAAACCGTTTTTT. This chain joins TRBV7-9 and TRBJ1-4, with D hard to call. Germline loops: CDR1 SEHNR, CDR2 FQNEAQ (reference sequence). This CDR3 spans 13 amino acids.

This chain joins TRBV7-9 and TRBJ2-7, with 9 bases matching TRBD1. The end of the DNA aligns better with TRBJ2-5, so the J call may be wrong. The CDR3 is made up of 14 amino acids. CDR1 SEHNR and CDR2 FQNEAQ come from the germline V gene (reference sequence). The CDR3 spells CASSLTGGPETQYF. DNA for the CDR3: TGTGCCAGCAGCCTAACAGGGGGCCCAGAGACCCAGTACTTC.

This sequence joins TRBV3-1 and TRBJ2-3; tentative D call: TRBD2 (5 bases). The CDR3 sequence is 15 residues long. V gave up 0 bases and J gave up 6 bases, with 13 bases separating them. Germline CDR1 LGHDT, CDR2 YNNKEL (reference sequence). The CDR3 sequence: CASSQEEDLWDTQYF. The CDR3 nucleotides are TGTGCCAGCAGCCAAGAGGAGGACTTATGGGATACGCAGTATTTT.

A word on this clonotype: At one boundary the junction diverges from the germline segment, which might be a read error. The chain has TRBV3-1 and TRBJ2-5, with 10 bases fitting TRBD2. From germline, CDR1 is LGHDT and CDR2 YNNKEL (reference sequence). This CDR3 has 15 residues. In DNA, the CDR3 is TGTGCCAGCAGCCAAGAGACTAGCGGGCAAGAGACCAAGTACTTC. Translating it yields CASSQETSGQETKYF.

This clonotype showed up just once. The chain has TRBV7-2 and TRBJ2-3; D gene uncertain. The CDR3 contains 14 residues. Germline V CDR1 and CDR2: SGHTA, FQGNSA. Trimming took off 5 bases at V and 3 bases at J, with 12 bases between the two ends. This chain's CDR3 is CASSLQVRTDTQYF. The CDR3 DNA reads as TGTGCCAGCAGCCTTCAAGTTCGGACAGATACGCAGTATTTT.

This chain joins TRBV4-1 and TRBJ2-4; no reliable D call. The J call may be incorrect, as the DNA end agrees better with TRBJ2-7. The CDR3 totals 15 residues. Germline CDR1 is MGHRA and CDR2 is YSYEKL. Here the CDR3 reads CASSHPVRKIYEQYF. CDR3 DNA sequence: TGCGCCAGCAGCCACCCAGTCCGAAAAATCTACGAGCAGTACTTC.

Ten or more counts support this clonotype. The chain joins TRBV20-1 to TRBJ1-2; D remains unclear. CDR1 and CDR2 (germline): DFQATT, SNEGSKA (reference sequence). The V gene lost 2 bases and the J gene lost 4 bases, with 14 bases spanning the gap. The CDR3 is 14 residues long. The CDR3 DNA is TGCAGTGCTAGACCGATTGACGGTGTCTATGGCTACACCTTC. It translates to CSARPIDGVYGYTF.

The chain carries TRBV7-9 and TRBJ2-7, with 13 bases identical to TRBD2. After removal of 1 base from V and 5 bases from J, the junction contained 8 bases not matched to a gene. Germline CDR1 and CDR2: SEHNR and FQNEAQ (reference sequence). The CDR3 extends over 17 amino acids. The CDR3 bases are TGTGCCAGCAGCTTAGGGATGACTAGCGGGAGGTTCGACGAGCAGTACTTC. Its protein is CASSLGMTSGRFDEQYF. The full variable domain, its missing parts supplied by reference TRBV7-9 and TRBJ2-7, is DTGVSQNPRHKITKRGQNVTFRCDPISEHNRLYWYRQTLGQGPEFLTYFQNEAQLEKSRLLSDRFSAERPKGSFSTLEIQRTEQGDSAMYLCASSLGMTSGRFDEQYFGPGTRLTVT.

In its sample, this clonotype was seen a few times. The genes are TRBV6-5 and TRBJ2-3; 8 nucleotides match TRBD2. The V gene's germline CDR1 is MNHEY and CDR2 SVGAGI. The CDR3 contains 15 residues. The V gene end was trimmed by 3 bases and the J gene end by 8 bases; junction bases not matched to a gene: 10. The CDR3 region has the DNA TGTGCCAGCAGTTATAACCGGGAGGGCCCTGGTACGCAGTATTTT. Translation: CASSYNREGPGTQYF.

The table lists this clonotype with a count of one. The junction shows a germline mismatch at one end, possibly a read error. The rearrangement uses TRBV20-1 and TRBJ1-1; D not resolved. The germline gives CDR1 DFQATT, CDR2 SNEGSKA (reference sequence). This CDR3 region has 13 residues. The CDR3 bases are TGCAGTGCCCTACCCGACCAGAACGCTGAAGCTTTCTTT. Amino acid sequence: CSALPDQNAEAFF.